This T cell receptor beta chain came from a study of metastatic and nonmetastatic thyroid tumors. This clone showed up many times. No patient received treatment before thyroid surgery. Via MiXCR, TCRdb re-called the PCR reads. Here the sample spans about 45,000 clones, around 4% being singletons. In germline, CDR1 is SGHNT, CDR2 YENEEA. Trimming took 5 bases from V and 4 from J, leaving 15 bases between them. The CDR3 extends over 14 amino acids. Source material: blood. The TCR originated in a female donor with papillary thyroid cancer or a benign thyroid nodule (not recorded which). Some clones in this sample may be carry-over from other donors' samples. The V gene is TRBV11-3, the J gene TRBJ2-7; perhaps TRBD2 as D (6 bases). The CDR3 region is CASSTRVAGYEQYF. CDR3 sequence (DNA): TGTGCCAGCAGCACAAGAGTTGCGGGGTACGAGCAGTACTTC.